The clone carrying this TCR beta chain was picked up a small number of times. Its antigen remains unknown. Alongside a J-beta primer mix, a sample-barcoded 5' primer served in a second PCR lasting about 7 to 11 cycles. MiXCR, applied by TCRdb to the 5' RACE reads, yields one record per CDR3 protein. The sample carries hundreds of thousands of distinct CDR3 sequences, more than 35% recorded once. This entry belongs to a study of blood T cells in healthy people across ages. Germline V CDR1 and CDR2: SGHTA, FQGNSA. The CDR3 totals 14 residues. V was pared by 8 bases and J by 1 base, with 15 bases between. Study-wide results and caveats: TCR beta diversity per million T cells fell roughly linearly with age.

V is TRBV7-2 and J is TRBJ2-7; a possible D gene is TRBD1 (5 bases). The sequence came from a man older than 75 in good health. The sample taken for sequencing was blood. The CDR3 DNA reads TGTGCCAGCGGTCAGACAGCCCAATCCTACGAGCAGTACTTC. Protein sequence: CASGQTAQSYEQYF.